A selection of T cell receptor beta chains follows, all from one sample in a study of cytomegalovirus exposure and HLA in healthy donors. Assay used: immunoSEQ multiplex PCR; TCRdb lists only in-frame clones, some missing. The sample consists of around 63,000 clones, around four fifths of them appearing once. The sample taken for sequencing was PBMCs. The source is a woman aged 25 to 39 in good health and CMV-seronegative. Both conserved end residues are part of each CDR3. D genes are given only for firm matches. Part of the rows lack a size; the others show once, few, many or a class for expanded clones.

J: TRBJ1-2
D: -
size: -
V: TRBV7-6
DNA: TGTGCCAGCAGCCCTCTAGGGACTGATGGCTACACCTTC
CDR3: CASSPLGTDGYTF

J: TRBJ1-6
D: -
size: -
V: TRBV2
DNA: TGTGCTAGCCTCAGGGCCCCCTCCTATAATTCACCCCTCCACTTT
CDR3: CASLRAPSYNSPLHF

J: TRBJ2-7
D: -
size: -
V: TRBV11-2
DNA: TGTGCCAGCAGCTTCATCAACGAGCAGTACTTC
CDR3: CASSFINEQYF

J: TRBJ1-6
D: -
size: -
V: TRBV15
DNA: TGTGCCACCAGCAGAGATCAGGGCGCGAATTCACCCCTCCACTTT
CDR3: CATSRDQGANSPLHF

J: TRBJ1-2
D: -
size: -
V: TRBV9
DNA: TGTGCCAGCAGCTGGGGGGAGGACTATGGCTACACCTTC
CDR3: CASSWGEDYGYTF

J: TRBJ2-7
D: TRBD1
size: -
V: TRBV27
DNA: TGTGCCAGCAGTTTTGGACAGGGGATGAAAAACGAGCAGTACTTC
CDR3: CASSFGQGMKNEQYF

J: TRBJ1-2
D: -
size: -
V: TRBV14
DNA: TGTGCCAGCAGCCACTCAGCGGATAACTATGGCTACACCTTC
CDR3: CASSHSADNYGYTF

J: TRBJ2-5
D: -
size: few
V: TRBV30
DNA: TGTGCCTGGAGTGTACTCGGGGGTAGGACCCAAGAGACCCAGTACTTC
CDR3: CAWSVLGGRTQETQYF

J: TRBJ1-2
D: -
size: -
V: TRBV30
DNA: TGTGCCTGGAGGGCCGAGGACTATGGCTACACCTTC
CDR3: CAWRAEDYGYTF

J: TRBJ2-2
D: TRBD2
size: -
V: TRBV6-6
DNA: TGTGCCGCGACTAGCGGGGGCGCGAACACCGGGGAGCTGTTTTTT
CDR3: CAATSGGANTGELFF

J: TRBJ1-4
D: -
size: few
V: TRBV5-1
DNA: TGCGCCAGCAGCTTGGGGGGGCTGGGTGAAAAACTGTTTTTT
CDR3: CASSLGGLGEKLFF

J: TRBJ1-5
D: TRBD1
size: -
V: TRBV12-5
DNA: TGTGCTAGTGCCCGGACAGGGGGCAATCAGCCCCAGCATTTT
CDR3: CASARTGGNQPQHF

J: TRBJ2-2
D: TRBD1
size: few
V: TRBV11-3
DNA: TGTGCCAGCAGCCCCCCGGACAGGGGGATCACCGGGGAGCTGTTTTTT
CDR3: CASSPPDRGITGELFF

J: TRBJ2-1
D: TRBD2
size: -
V: TRBV5-6
DNA: TGTGCCAGCAGCTTTGGTTGGACTAGCGGGGCGAATGAGCAGTTCTTC
CDR3: CASSFGWTSGANEQFF

J: TRBJ2-3
D: -
size: -
V: TRBV6-5
DNA: TGTGCCAGCAGTTACTCGCAGTTCCACTCCCGGGGTACGCAGTATTTT
CDR3: CASSYSQFHSRGTQYF

J: TRBJ1-3
D: TRBD1
size: once
V: TRBV27
DNA: TGTGCCAGCAGTTTCACAGGGGGTTCTGGAAACACCATATATTTT
CDR3: CASSFTGGSGNTIYF

J: TRBJ1-6
D: TRBD1
size: few
V: TRBV7-8
DNA: TGTGCCAGCAGCTTAGAGGGACAGGGGGATTCACCCCTCCACTTT
CDR3: CASSLEGQGDSPLHF

J: TRBJ2-1
D: -
size: few
V: TRBV7-2
DNA: TGTGCCAGCAGCTTAGCGGGGGGGCTTGACAATAATGAGCAGTTCTTC
CDR3: CASSLAGGLDNNEQFF

J: TRBJ1-1
D: -
size: -
V: TRBV4-3
DNA: TGCGCCAGCAGCCAAGACTATATAAACACTGAAGCTTTCTTT
CDR3: CASSQDYINTEAFF

J: TRBJ2-1
D: -
size: -
V: TRBV5-6
DNA: TGTGCCAGCAGCTTACTTCGGGAGCAGTTCTTC
CDR3: CASSLLREQFF

J: TRBJ1-2
D: -
size: -
V: TRBV5-1
DNA: TGCGCCAGCAGCTTGTCAGGGCAATCAGGCTACACCTTC
CDR3: CASSLSGQSGYTF

J: TRBJ2-5
D: -
size: -
V: TRBV5-5
DNA: TGTGCCAGCACCTTAGGGCTGAGGGGGGAGACCCAGTACTTC
CDR3: CASTLGLRGETQYF

J: TRBJ2-2
D: -
size: few
V: TRBV19
DNA: TGTGCCAGTAGTCGGCAGGGCACCGGGGAGCTGTTTTTT
CDR3: CASSRQGTGELFF

J: TRBJ1-5
D: -
size: once
V: TRBV28
DNA: TGTGCCAGCAGTTACAGGGACAGCAATCAGCCCCAGCATTTT
CDR3: CASSYRDSNQPQHF

J: TRBJ1-4
D: -
size: -
V: TRBV19
DNA: TGTGCCAGTAGTATCAGGAGAGGGAATGAAAAACTGTTTTTT
CDR3: CASSIRRGNEKLFF

J: TRBJ2-2
D: -
size: few
V: TRBV30
DNA: TGTGCCTGGAGTGTAGGGGACACCTACACCGGGGAGCTGTTTTTT
CDR3: CAWSVGDTYTGELFF

J: TRBJ1-5
D: TRBD1
size: once
V: TRBV19
DNA: TGTGCCAGTAGTAGACAGGGAGGCAATCAGCCCCAGCATTTT
CDR3: CASSRQGGNQPQHF

J: TRBJ2-1
D: -
size: once
V: TRBV5-4
DNA: TGTGCCAGCAGCTTGAGAGGTGCGTACTACAATGAGCAGTTCTTC
CDR3: CASSLRGAYYNEQFF

J: TRBJ1-2
D: -
size: -
V: TRBV30
DNA: TGTGCCTGGACGCAGGGGAATTATGGCTACACCTTC
CDR3: CAWTQGNYGYTF

J: TRBJ1-3
D: -
size: -
V: TRBV14
DNA: TGTGCCAGCAGCCCACTGATTTACTCTGGAAACACCATATATTTT
CDR3: CASSPLIYSGNTIYF

J: TRBJ1-4
D: TRBD1
size: -
V: TRBV19
DNA: TGTGCCAGTACCGACAGGGGGCTTGATGAAAAACTGTTTTTT
CDR3: CASTDRGLDEKLFF

J: TRBJ1-1
D: -
size: -
V: TRBV9
DNA: TGTGCCAGCAGCCCCTCATCATGGGCAAACACTGAAGCTTTCTTT
CDR3: CASSPSSWANTEAFF

J: TRBJ1-6
D: -
size: -
V: TRBV19
DNA: TGTGCCAGTAGAGGGGGGGAAAATTCACCCCTCCACTTT
CDR3: CASRGGENSPLHF

J: TRBJ1-1
D: -
size: few
V: TRBV6-5
DNA: TGTGCCAGCAGGAGGGGGACGGAAGCTTTCTTT
CDR3: CASRRGTEAFF

J: TRBJ1-1
D: -
size: -
V: TRBV11-2
DNA: TGTGCCAGCAGCTTGGCAGGGGCTGAAGCTTTCTTT
CDR3: CASSLAGAEAFF

J: TRBJ2-5
D: TRBD1
size: -
V: TRBV18
DNA: TGTGCCAGCTCACCTCCGGCAGGGGGCAAGGATGAGACCCAGTACTTC
CDR3: CASSPPAGGKDETQYF

J: TRBJ2-5
D: -
size: -
V: TRBV5-5
DNA: TGTGCCAGCAGCGTGGGACTCAGCCAAGAGACCCAGTACTTC
CDR3: CASSVGLSQETQYF

J: TRBJ1-6
D: TRBD1
size: -
V: TRBV30
DNA: TGTGCCTGGAGTCTCGGACAGGCAAAATCACCCCTCCACTTT
CDR3: CAWSLGQAKSPLHF

J: TRBJ1-3
D: -
size: -
V: TRBV7-9
DNA: TGTGCCAGCAGCTTAGGGCAGGGGAGACACACCATATATTTT
CDR3: CASSLGQGRHTIYF

J: TRBJ1-1
D: -
size: -
V: TRBV5-1
DNA: TGCGCCAGCAGAGATGGGTTAACACAGGGTCCTGAAGCTTTCTTT
CDR3: CASRDGLTQGPEAFF

J: TRBJ1-3
D: TRBD1
size: -
V: TRBV30
DNA: TGTGCCTGGAGTCCGACAGGGAATACCGGAAACACCATATATTTT
CDR3: CAWSPTGNTGNTIYF

J: TRBJ2-1
D: TRBD1
size: -
V: TRBV7-9
DNA: TGTGCCAGCAGCTTAGGGGGACAGGGTTACAATGAGCAGTTCTTC
CDR3: CASSLGGQGYNEQFF

J: TRBJ2-1
D: -
size: -
V: TRBV28
DNA: TGTGCCAGCAGTTTCCTCCGTGATAGCGCGGAAGATGAGCAGTTCTTC
CDR3: CASSFLRDSAEDEQFF

J: TRBJ1-2
D: -
size: -
V: TRBV11-2
DNA: TGTGCCAGCATCCCTCTCCGGGGGGGGTTCTATGGCTACACCTTC
CDR3: CASIPLRGGFYGYTF

J: TRBJ2-5
D: -
size: -
V: TRBV7-9
DNA: TGTGCCAGCAGCTTAAACGGTCGAGAGACCCAGTACTTC
CDR3: CASSLNGRETQYF

J: TRBJ2-5
D: TRBD2
size: -
V: TRBV13
DNA: TGTGCCAGCAGCCCCCGACTAGCGGGACCCGGGGAGACCCAGTACTTC
CDR3: CASSPRLAGPGETQYF

J: TRBJ1-1
D: TRBD1
size: -
V: TRBV11-2
DNA: TGTGCCAGCACCTGGGACAGGGGTGATACTGAAGCTTTCTTT
CDR3: CASTWDRGDTEAFF

J: TRBJ2-1
D: TRBD2
size: once
V: TRBV7-9
DNA: TGTGCCAGCAGCTTCGAGGCTAGCGGAAACAATGAGCAGTTCTTC
CDR3: CASSFEASGNNEQFF

J: TRBJ1-5
D: -
size: -
V: TRBV7-2
DNA: TGTGCCAGCAGCTTAGCGGGGACTCGCCATCAGCCCCAGCATTTT
CDR3: CASSLAGTRHQPQHF

J: TRBJ1-1
D: -
size: once
V: TRBV9
DNA: TGTGCCAGCAGCGCAGACACAAAGGCTGAAGCTTTCTTT
CDR3: CASSADTKAEAFF

J: TRBJ1-6
D: TRBD1
size: -
V: TRBV29-1
DNA: TGCAGCGTTACCGTGACAGGGGAAAATTCACCCCTCCACTTT
CDR3: CSVTVTGENSPLHF

J: TRBJ2-5
D: TRBD1
size: -
V: TRBV5-1
DNA: TGCGCCAGCGGGGACAGGGATCAAGAGACCCAGTACTTC
CDR3: CASGDRDQETQYF

J: TRBJ2-7
D: TRBD2
size: -
V: TRBV11-2
DNA: TGTGCCAGCAGCTTAGCGGGGGGTCGAAATATTGAGCAGTACTTC
CDR3: CASSLAGGRNIEQYF

J: TRBJ2-2
D: -
size: -
V: TRBV10-3
DNA: TGTGCCATCAGGGGGGGTAAGGACACCGGGGAGCTGTTTTTT
CDR3: CAIRGGKDTGELFF

J: TRBJ1-3
D: -
size: -
V: TRBV30
DNA: TGTGCCTGGGTGACCGGGATAGGTGGAAACACCATATATTTT
CDR3: CAWVTGIGGNTIYF

J: TRBJ2-1
D: -
size: -
V: TRBV2
DNA: TGTGCCAGCACTGAGGGTAGCGGATACAATGAGCAGTTCTTC
CDR3: CASTEGSGYNEQFF

J: TRBJ2-1
D: -
size: -
V: TRBV5-4
DNA: TGTGCCAGCAGCGGACTTACAAATGAGCAGTTCTTC
CDR3: CASSGLTNEQFF